The clone carrying this TCR beta chain was observed at least ten times. Its cognate antigen is unknown. TCRdb used MiXCR to reprocess the 5' RACE reads, holding one entry per CDR3 protein. The table records hundreds of thousands of distinct CDR3 sequences, approximately 3.8% of them present only once. The data stem from a study of T cells after yellow fever vaccination. In the study overall: The authors prepared low-cell-number fractions using SMART-Seq v4 Ultra Low Input. Study-level findings and limits: Relatively few clonotypes were ones that appeared in both CD4 and CD8 compartments. Among primary-vaccination clones, most reappeared after the booster, at around 97% for CD4 and under 90% for CD8.

This CDR3 contains 15 residues. V lost 5 bases, J lost 5 bases, and 8 bases stayed unmatched. Germline-derived CDR1 and CDR2 are LGHNT and FRNRAP. V and J are TRBV12-5 and TRBJ1-2; 10 bases map to TRBD1. Sequenced here: PBMCs, sampled on the day of the yellow fever booster vaccination. This sequence was found in a man between 18 and 35 years old who received the YFV17D yellow fever vaccine. The CDR3 region is CASGIDRDRGYGYTF. CDR3 DNA sequence: TGTGCTAGTGGTATCGACCGGGACAGGGGATATGGCTACACCTTC.